The 13 T cell receptor beta chains below were found in one sample sequenced in a study of a mutant IDH1 vaccine in newly diagnosed glioma. Sequencing was performed with immunoSEQ multiplex PCR; in TCRdb, only in-frame clones are kept and a portion is missing. This repertoire shows around 56,000 clones, around 81% found once; its top ten account for roughly 3.5%. Time point given: week 5, during vaccination. What each vaccine dose contained was 300 ug of mutant IDH1 20-mer peptide, accompanied by topical imiquimod. Their specific antigens are unknown. The sample was PBMCs, taken from a glioma patient whose treatment included an IDH1 peptide vaccine. These receptors all come from a man aged 25-45 years with glioma.

V is TRBV4-1 and J is TRBJ1-1; possible D gene TRBD1, 5 bases. Germline V gene data show CDR1 as MGHRA and CDR2 as YSYEKL. Trimming removed 1 base from V and 5 bases from J, with 14 bases in between. CDR3 length: 15 amino acids. The CDR3 coding sequence is TGCGCCAGCAGCCAAGTGGGGGGGGATAGGACTGAAGCTTTCTTT. Translation gives CASSQVGGDRTEAFF.

The chain is built from TRBV2 and TRBJ1-1; no reliable D call. V lost 6 bases and J lost 3, with 8 bases in between. Germline CDR1 and CDR2: SNHLY and FYNNEI. The CDR3 length is 12 residues. The CDR3 loop is CASSLRDTEAFF. The CDR3 DNA is TGTGCCAGCAGCTTACGGGACACTGAAGCTTTCTTT.

The chain combines TRBV6-5 with TRBJ1-4; TRBD1 is a possible D gene (6 bases). The CDR3 is made up of 15 amino acids. Trimming left V 0 bases short and J 10 bases short, with 15 bases between. In germline, CDR1 is MNHEY, CDR2 SVGAGI. CDR3: CASSYSRVAGAKLFF. The CDR3 nucleotides read TGTGCCAGCAGTTACTCGAGGGTAGCAGGGGCAAAACTGTTTTTT.

V is TRBV5-1 and J is TRBJ1-4, with a tentative D call TRBD1 (5 bases). V shed 1 base and J shed 8 bases, with 12 bases lying between them. The CDR3 consists of 14 residues. The germline CDR1 and CDR2 sequences are SGHRS and YFSETQ. CDR3 region: CASSLNTGEEKLFF. The CDR3 DNA is TGCGCCAGCAGCTTGAACACGGGGGAAGAAAAACTGTTTTTT.

The chain carries TRBV5-1 and TRBJ2-5, with D uncertain. The ends were cut back, 0 bases at V and 2 bases at J, with 8 bases in the middle. Germline loops: CDR1 SGHRS, CDR2 YFSETQ. The CDR3 has 14 amino acids. Here the CDR3 DNA reads TGCGCCAGCAGCTTGGGTGCAGCTCAAGAGACCCAGTACTTC. Its translation is CASSLGAAQETQYF.

Comment on this clone: A single base separates this from a much larger clone, so it may be a read error. In the same sample, other DNA sequences code for this CDR3. This chain links TRBV4-2 with TRBJ2-2; D possibly uses TRBD1 or TRBD2 (6 bases each). Per germline, CDR1 LGHNA and CDR2 YNFKEQ. V shed 0 bases and J shed 2 bases, with 16 bases lying between them. The CDR3 has 18 amino acids. CDR3 sequence: CASSQDGAGGPNTGELFF. The DNA for the CDR3 is TGTGCCAGCAGCCAAGATGGGGCTGGGGGGCCTAACACCGGGGAGCTGTTTTTT.

The chain employs TRBV27 and TRBJ2-6; 9 nucleotides line up with TRBD1. The germline V gene has CDR1 MNHEY and CDR2 SMNVEV (reference sequence). Unmatched junction bases numbered 12, after V lost 5 bases and J lost 4 bases. This CDR3 has 18 residues. The CDR3 DNA follows: TGTGCCAGCAGTCCGATCTCCGGGACAGGGACCGGGGCCAACGTCCTGACTTTC. This codes for CASSPISGTGTGANVLTF.

The chain employs TRBV4-1 and TRBJ1-2; 7 nucleotides agree with TRBD1. V lost 3 bases and J lost 4; bases outside the gene matches: 17. Germline lookup yields CDR1 MGHRA and CDR2 YSYEKL. The CDR3 has 18 amino acids. As DNA, the CDR3 is TGCGCCAGCAGCCACAGTTCGATTGGGGACAGACATTTCTATGGCTACACCTTC. As protein: CASSHSSIGDRHFYGYTF.

V usage is TRBV5-6 and J usage is TRBJ1-2; 7 nucleotides agree with TRBD1. The CDR3 length is 15 residues. Germline trimming cut 2 bases from V and 7 bases from J; bases unmatched to any gene: 11. CDR1 is SGHDT, CDR2 YYEEEE, per germline. The CDR3, as DNA: TGTGCCAGCAGCTTCCGACGACAGGGTATAGGTGGCTACACCTTC. Translation: CASSFRRQGIGGYTF.

The J gene is TRBJ1-4, the V gene TRBV6-5; 7 nucleotides match TRBD1. V shed 4 bases, J shed 4 bases, and the junction held 3 bases outside the gene matches. The CDR3 is made up of 14 amino acids. Germline CDR1 reads MNHEY; CDR2 reads SVGAGI. CDR3 in amino acids: CASSFTGDNEKLFF. The CDR3 DNA follows: TGTGCCAGCAGTTTTACAGGGGATAATGAAAAACTGTTTTTT.

The chain has TRBV5-1 and TRBJ1-2; 9 nucleotides agree with TRBD1. V trimming: 4 bases; J trimming: 4 bases; junction bases outside the gene matches: 8. This CDR3 is built from 15 residues. CDR1 and CDR2 (germline): SGHRS, YFSETQ. CDR3 in amino acids: CASSPGQGITYGYTF. CDR3 nucleotides: TGCGCCAGCAGCCCGGGACAGGGCATAACCTATGGCTACACCTTC.

DNA for the CDR3: TGTGCCAGCAGCTTATGGGACAGGGTACCAACAGATACGCAGTATTTT. This translates into CASSLWDRVPTDTQYF. The V gene is TRBV7-9, the J gene TRBJ2-3; 9 nucleotides agree with TRBD1. The CDR3 sequence is 16 residues long. J lost 3 bases, V lost 2 bases, and 6 bases had no gene match. Germline V gene data show CDR1 as SEHNR and CDR2 as FQNEAQ (reference sequence).

V and J are TRBV5-4 and TRBJ2-3, with 11 nucleotides matching TRBD2. The CDR3 totals 20 residues. V shed 3 bases, J shed 0 bases, and the junction held 15 bases outside the gene matches. Germline CDR1 and CDR2: SGHNT and YYREEE (reference sequence). CDR3 in amino acids: CASSYYLRTSGPTSTDTQYF. The CDR3 DNA sequence: TGTGCCAGCAGCTACTACCTTCGGACTAGCGGGCCGACTAGCACAGATACGCAGTATTTT.